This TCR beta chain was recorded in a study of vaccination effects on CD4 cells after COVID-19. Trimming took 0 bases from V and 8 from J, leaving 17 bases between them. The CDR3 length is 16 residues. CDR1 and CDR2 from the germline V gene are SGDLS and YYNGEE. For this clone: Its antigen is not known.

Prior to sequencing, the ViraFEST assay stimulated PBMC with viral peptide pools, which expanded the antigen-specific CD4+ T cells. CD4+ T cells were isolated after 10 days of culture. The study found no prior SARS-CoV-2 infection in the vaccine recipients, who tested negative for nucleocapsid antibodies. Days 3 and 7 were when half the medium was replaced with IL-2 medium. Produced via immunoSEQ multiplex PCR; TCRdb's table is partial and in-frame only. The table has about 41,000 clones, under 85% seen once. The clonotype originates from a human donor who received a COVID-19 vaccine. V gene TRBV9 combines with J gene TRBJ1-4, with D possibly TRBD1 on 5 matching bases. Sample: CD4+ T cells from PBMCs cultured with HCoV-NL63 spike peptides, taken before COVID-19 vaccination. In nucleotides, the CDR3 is TGTGCCAGCAGCGTAGGGGACCCCGTGTCTGGGGAAAAACTGTTTTTT. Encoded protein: CASSVGDPVSGEKLFF.